This TCR beta chain was identified in a study of blood T cell repertoires in COVID-19. Libraries were prepared by immunoSEQ multiplex PCR; TCRdb keeps only in-frame clonotypes and omits some of them. The repertoire consists of 200,000 to 250,000 clones, with around four fifths occurring once and the leading ten covering about 4.4%. J was trimmed by 4 bases and V by 0 bases; bases with no gene match: 1. CDR1 is SGHAT, CDR2 FQNNGV, per germline. The CDR3 has 14 residues. Sample: peripheral blood. V gene TRBV11-2 combines with J gene TRBJ2-3, with 7 bases matching TRBD1. The TCR was taken from a woman aged 65 to 85 with acute or convalescent COVID-19. CDR3 coding DNA: TGTGCCAGCAGCTTAGATCAGGGGGCAGATACGCAGTATTTT. Protein sequence: CASSLDQGADTQYF.